This T cell receptor beta chain was recovered during a study of OX40 agonist ivuxolimab in advanced cancers. Produced via immunoSEQ multiplex PCR; TCRdb's table is partial and in-frame only. The sample holds tens of thousands of clones; approximately 83% are singletons and the top ten take about 8.9%. The CDR3 totals 15 residues. The V gene's germline CDR1 is SGHVS and CDR2 FQNEAQ. With 1 base removed from V and 0 bases from J, the gap between germline ends came to 9 bases. This sequence originates from an adult with an advanced solid tumor such as melanoma, head and neck, liver or kidney cancer. The gene calls are TRBV7-8 and TRBJ1-1; D ambiguous. Sequencing was performed on CD4+ or CD8+ T cells sorted from blood, taken in a trial of the OX40 agonist ivuxolimab. The CDR3 region is CASSLGPSLNTEAFF. The CDR3 coding sequence is TGTGCCAGCAGCTTAGGCCCGTCTCTGAACACTGAAGCTTTCTTT.